This TCR beta chain was obtained from a study of OX40 agonist ivuxolimab in advanced cancers. The method was immunoSEQ multiplex PCR; TCRdb's version includes in-frame clones alone and lacks a portion of them. The sample contains some 31,000 clones, over 75% of which appear only once. Study-wide results and caveats: There was clonal expansion of CD4+ and CD8+ blood T cells by week 6 at 0.1 to 3.0 mg/kg. The work left the antigen specificity of expanded peripheral T cells undetermined.

As for this clone: Its specificity is unknown.

This TCR was recovered from an adult with an advanced solid tumor such as melanoma, head and neck, liver or kidney cancer. The sequences come from CD4+ or CD8+ T cells sorted from blood, collected in a trial of the OX40 agonist ivuxolimab.

The CDR3 sequence is CASSLGDGQGSYEQFF. In nucleotides, the CDR3 is TGCGCCAGCAGCTTGGGAGACGGGCAGGGCTCTTATGAGCAGTTCTTC. This rearrangement joins TRBV5-1 to TRBJ2-1, with D possibly being TRBD1 (5 bases). Trimming pared 0 bases from V and 8 bases from J, leaving 18 bases between. CDR3 length: 16 residues. Germline assignment: CDR1 SGHRS and CDR2 YFSETQ. Based on the CDR3 plus reference TRBV5-1 and TRBJ2-1, the full variable domain is KAGVTQTPRYLIKTRGQQVTLSCSPISGHRSVSWYQQTPGQGLQFLFEYFSETQRNKGNFPGRFSGRQFSNSRSEMNVSTLELGDSALYLCASSLGDGQGSYEQFFGPGTRLTVL.